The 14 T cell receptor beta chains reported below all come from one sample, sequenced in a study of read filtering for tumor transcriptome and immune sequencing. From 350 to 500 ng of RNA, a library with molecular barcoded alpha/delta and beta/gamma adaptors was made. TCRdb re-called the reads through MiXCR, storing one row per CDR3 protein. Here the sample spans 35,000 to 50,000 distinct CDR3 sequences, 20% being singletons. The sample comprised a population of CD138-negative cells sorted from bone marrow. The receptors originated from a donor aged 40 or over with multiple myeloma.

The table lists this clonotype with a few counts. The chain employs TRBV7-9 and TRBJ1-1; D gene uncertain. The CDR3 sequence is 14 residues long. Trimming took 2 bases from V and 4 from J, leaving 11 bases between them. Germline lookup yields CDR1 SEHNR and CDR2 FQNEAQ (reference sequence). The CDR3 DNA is TGTGCCAGCAGCTTAAATGTCGGGAGCACTGAAGCTTTCTTT. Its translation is CASSLNVGSTEAFF.

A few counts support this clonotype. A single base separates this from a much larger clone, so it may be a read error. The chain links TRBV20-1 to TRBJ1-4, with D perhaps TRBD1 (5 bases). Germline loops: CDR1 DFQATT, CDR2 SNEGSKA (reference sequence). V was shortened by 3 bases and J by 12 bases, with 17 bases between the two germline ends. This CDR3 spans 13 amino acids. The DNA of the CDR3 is TGCAGTGCTAGCAGACCAGGGACCGAACAACTGTTTTTT. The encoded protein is CSASRPGTEQLFF.

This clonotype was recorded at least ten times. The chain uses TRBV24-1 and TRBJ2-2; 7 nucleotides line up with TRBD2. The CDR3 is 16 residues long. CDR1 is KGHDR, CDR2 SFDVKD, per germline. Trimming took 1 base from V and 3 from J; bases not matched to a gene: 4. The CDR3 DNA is TGTGCCACCAGTGATTTTGCAGGGAGGGACACCGGGGAGCTGTTTTTT. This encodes CATSDFAGRDTGELFF.

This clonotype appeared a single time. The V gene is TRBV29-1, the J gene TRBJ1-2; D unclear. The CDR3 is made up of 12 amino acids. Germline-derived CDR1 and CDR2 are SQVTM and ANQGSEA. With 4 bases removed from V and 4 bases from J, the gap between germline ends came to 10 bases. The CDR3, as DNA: TGCAGCGTTGGTAGAGAGGGCTATGGCTACACCTTC. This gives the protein CSVGREGYGYTF.

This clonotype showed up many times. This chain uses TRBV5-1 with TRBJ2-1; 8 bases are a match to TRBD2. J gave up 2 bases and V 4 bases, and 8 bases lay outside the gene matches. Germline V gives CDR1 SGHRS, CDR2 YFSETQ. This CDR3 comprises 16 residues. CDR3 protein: CASSGGLVSPYNEQFF. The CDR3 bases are TGCGCCAGCAGCGGGGGACTAGTGAGTCCCTACAATGAGCAGTTCTTC.

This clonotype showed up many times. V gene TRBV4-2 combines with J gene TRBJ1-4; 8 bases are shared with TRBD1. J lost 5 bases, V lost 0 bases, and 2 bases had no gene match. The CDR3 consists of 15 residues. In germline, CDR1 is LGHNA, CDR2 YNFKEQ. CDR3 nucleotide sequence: TGTGCCAGCAGCCAAGATCGACAGGGGAATGAAAAACTGTTTTTT. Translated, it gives CASSQDRQGNEKLFF.

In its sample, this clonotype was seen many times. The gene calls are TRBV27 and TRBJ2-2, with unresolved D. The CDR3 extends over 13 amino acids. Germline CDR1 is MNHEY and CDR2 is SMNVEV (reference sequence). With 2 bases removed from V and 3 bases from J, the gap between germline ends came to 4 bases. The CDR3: CASSLVDTGELFF. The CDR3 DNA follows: TGTGCCAGCAGTTTAGTGGACACCGGGGAGCTGTTTTTT.

In DNA, the CDR3 is TGTGCCAGTAGTATACCCCCCGTTTCACTAGCCAAAAACATTCAGTACTTC. Translated: CASSIPPVSLAKNIQYF. The J gene is TRBJ2-4, the V gene TRBV19; D unresolved. In germline, CDR1 is LNHDA, CDR2 SQIVND (reference sequence). The germline V and J ends were trimmed by 2 bases and 0 bases, with 14 bases remaining between them. This CDR3 has 17 residues.

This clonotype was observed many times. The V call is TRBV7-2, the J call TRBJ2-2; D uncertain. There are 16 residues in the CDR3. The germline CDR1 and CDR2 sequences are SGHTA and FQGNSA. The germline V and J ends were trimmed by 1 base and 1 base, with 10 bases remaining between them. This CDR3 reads CASSLDRGWNTGELFF. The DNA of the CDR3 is TGTGCCAGCAGCTTAGATCGCGGATGGAACACCGGGGAGCTGTTTTTT.

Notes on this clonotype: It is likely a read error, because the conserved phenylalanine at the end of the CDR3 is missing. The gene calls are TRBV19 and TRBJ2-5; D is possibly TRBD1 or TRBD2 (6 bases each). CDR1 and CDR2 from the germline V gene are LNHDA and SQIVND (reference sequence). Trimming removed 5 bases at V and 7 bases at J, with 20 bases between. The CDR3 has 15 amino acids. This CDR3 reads CASSPEARGGVTQYI. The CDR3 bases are TGTGCCAGTAGTCCCGAGGCCAGGGGAGGCGTGACCCAGTACATC.

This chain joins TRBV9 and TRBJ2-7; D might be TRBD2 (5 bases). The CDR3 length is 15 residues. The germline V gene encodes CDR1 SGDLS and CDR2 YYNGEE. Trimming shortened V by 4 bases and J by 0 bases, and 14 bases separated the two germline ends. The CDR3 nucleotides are TGTGCCAGCAGCCTGACCCCGGAGGACTCCTACGAGCAGTACTTC. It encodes CASSLTPEDSYEQYF.

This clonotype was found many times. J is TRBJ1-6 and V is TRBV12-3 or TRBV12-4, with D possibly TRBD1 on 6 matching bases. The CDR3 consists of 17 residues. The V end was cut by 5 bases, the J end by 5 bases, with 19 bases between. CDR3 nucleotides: TGTGCCAGCAGTCCCCAGGGGTTACAGGGCAATAATTCACCCCTCCACTTT. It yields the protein CASSPQGLQGNNSPLHF.

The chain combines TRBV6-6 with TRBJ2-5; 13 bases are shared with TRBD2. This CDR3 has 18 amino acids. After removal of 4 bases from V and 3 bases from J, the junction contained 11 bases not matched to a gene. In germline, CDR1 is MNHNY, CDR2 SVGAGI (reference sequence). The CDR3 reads CASSFQRLAGGPEETQYF. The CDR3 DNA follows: TGTGCCAGCAGTTTCCAAAGACTAGCGGGAGGACCAGAAGAGACCCAGTACTTC.

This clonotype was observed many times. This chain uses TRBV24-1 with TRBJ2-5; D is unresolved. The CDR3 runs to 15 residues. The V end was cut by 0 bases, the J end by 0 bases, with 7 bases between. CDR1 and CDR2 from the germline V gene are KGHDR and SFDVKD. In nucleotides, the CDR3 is TGTGCCACCAGTGATTTGCTTGCGGACCAAGAGACCCAGTACTTC. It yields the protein CATSDLLADQETQYF.